Following are 21 T cell receptor beta chains from one sample sequenced in a study of blood T cell repertoires in COVID-19. Repertoires were generated with immunoSEQ multiplex PCR, while TCRdb's copy carries only in-frame clones and drops some. The data contain more than 400,000 clones, approximately 90% of them seen just once; the ten biggest clones take up 0.65% to 0.9%. Sequenced sample: PBMCs or T cells enriched from blood (not recorded which). These receptors all come from a woman aged 18-29 years who had recovered from COVID-19.

This clone was seen only once. V is TRBV2 and J is TRBJ2-3; 16 bases map to TRBD2. In germline, CDR1 is SNHLY, CDR2 FYNNEI. V trimming: 2 bases; J trimming: 6 bases; junction bases outside the gene matches: 8. The CDR3 totals 18 residues. The CDR3 loop reads CASSETGLAGGRADTQYF. CDR3 DNA: TGTGCCAGCAGTGAAACGGGACTAGCGGGGGGGAGAGCGGATACGCAGTATTTT.

The chain joins TRBV5-5 to TRBJ1-1; the match to TRBD1 covers 8 bases. The CDR3 is 15 amino acids. From germline, CDR1 is SGHKS and CDR2 YYEKEE (reference sequence). J lost 0 bases, V lost 4 bases, and 5 bases had no gene match. The CDR3 DNA reads TGTGCCAGCAGCGCCCTGACAGGGGTGAACACTGAAGCTTTCTTT. This gives the protein CASSALTGVNTEAFF. Looking up the rest from reference TRBV5-5 and TRBJ1-1 gives the full variable domain: DAGVTQSPTHLIKTRGQQVTLRCSPISGHKSVSWYQQVLGQGPQFIFQYYEKEERGRGNFPDRFSARQFPNYSSELNVNALLLGDSALYLCASSALTGVNTEAFFGQGTRLTVV.

The chain links TRBV24-1 to TRBJ2-3; the D gene is possibly TRBD2 (7 bases). V gave up 4 bases and J gave up 2 bases, with 12 bases separating them. CDR3 length: 15 residues. Germline CDR1 and CDR2: KGHDR and SFDVKD. The CDR3 DNA is TGTGCCACCAGTGACCCCGGGGGGCCCACAGATACGCAGTATTTT. Its protein product is CATSDPGGPTDTQYF.

This chain connects TRBV3-1 (or the pseudogene TRBV3-2) to TRBJ1-1, with 7 bases identical to TRBD1. The CDR3 loop spans 14 amino acids. CDR1 and CDR2 (germline): LGHDT, YNNKEL (reference sequence). With 1 base clipped from V and 4 bases from J, the junction kept 3 bases outside the gene matches. As DNA, the CDR3 is TGTGCCAGCAGCCAAGGCGCAGGGGGCACTGAAGCTTTCTTT. The encoded protein is CASSQGAGGTEAFF.

The J gene is TRBJ2-7, the V gene TRBV28; maybe TRBD1 (6 bases). V lost 6 bases, J lost 5 bases, and 20 bases lay in between. CDR1 is MDHEN, CDR2 SYDVKM, per germline. The CDR3 covers 15 residues. The CDR3 loop is CASSLSGEFLNEQYF. The CDR3, as DNA: TGTGCCAGCAGCCTATCAGGGGAGTTCCTAAACGAGCAGTACTTC.

This clone has only a few counts. V is TRBV6-5 and J is TRBJ2-5, with D unclear. The CDR3 consists of 13 residues. From germline, CDR1 is MNHEY and CDR2 SVGAGI. V lost 3 bases and J 2 bases, leaving 7 bases between the germline ends. The CDR3, as DNA: TGTGCCAGCAGTTATAGTGTACAAGAGACCCAGTACTTC. Protein: CASSYSVQETQYF.

The chain couples TRBV20-1 to TRBJ2-7; D is ambiguous. Germline-derived CDR1 and CDR2 are DFQATT and SNEGSKA (reference sequence). Between the trimmed V and J ends, which lost 3 bases and 3 bases, there was a span of 6 bases. The CDR3 extends over 11 amino acids. As DNA, the CDR3 is TGCAGTGCTAGGAAACACTACGAGCAGTACTTC. This gives the protein CSARKHYEQYF.

The gene calls are TRBV19 and TRBJ1-2; maybe TRBD1 (6 bases). CDR3 size: 13 residues. Germline V CDR1 and CDR2: LNHDA, SQIVND (reference sequence). The ends were cut back, 5 bases at V and 7 bases at J, with 14 bases in the middle. The CDR3 DNA is TGTGCCAGTAGTTACAGGGTGTCGGGTGGCTACACCTTC. Residues: CASSYRVSGGYTF.

The rearrangement uses TRBV3-1 (or the pseudogene TRBV3-2) and TRBJ2-3; unclear D gene. The CDR3 has 12 amino acids. The V gene's germline CDR1 is LGHDT and CDR2 YNNKEL (reference sequence). Trimming took 5 bases from V and 3 from J, leaving 6 bases between them. The CDR3 DNA reads TGTGCCAGCAGCGCGGATACAGATACGCAGTATTTT. It yields the protein CASSADTDTQYF.

The chain is built from TRBV5-4 and TRBJ2-7, with a weak D call TRBD2 (5 bases). This CDR3 contains 12 residues. Germline CDR1 is SGHNT and CDR2 is YYREEE (reference sequence). Trimming stripped 0 bases from V and 7 bases from J, with 8 bases between. In DNA form, the CDR3 reads TGTGCCAGCAGCTTGGACGGGGAGGAGCAGTACTTC. Translation gives CASSLDGEEQYF.

This sequence joins TRBV19 and TRBJ2-3; D is possibly TRBD1 (6 bases). Trimming removed 3 bases at V and 3 bases at J, with 13 bases between. CDR3 length: 15 residues. Germline V gives CDR1 LNHDA, CDR2 SQIVND (reference sequence). CDR3 DNA: TGTGCCAGTAGTATCCCCCGGGACACGACAGATACGCAGTATTTT. It is translated as CASSIPRDTTDTQYF.

The chain uses TRBV19 and TRBJ2-1; TRBD1 agrees at 7 bases. With V trimmed by 9 bases and J by 0 bases, 8 bases remained unmatched. The germline V gene has CDR1 LNHDA and CDR2 SQIVND (reference sequence). CDR3 size: 15 residues. CDR3 sequence reads: CASSRQGSSYNEQFF. Written as DNA, the CDR3 is TGTGCCAGCTCCAGACAGGGATCCTCCTACAATGAGCAGTTCTTC.

Points on this clone: This sample includes further DNA sequences coding for the same CDR3. This sequence joins TRBV6-5 and TRBJ1-1, with TRBD1 matching over 10 bases. Per germline, CDR1 MNHEY and CDR2 SVGAGI. V lost 6 bases and J lost 3; bases outside the gene matches: 7. The CDR3 has 15 amino acids. The CDR3 is CASSRDRGPDTEAFF. Written as DNA, the CDR3 is TGTGCCAGCAGCCGGGACAGGGGACCGGACACTGAAGCTTTCTTT.

This chain links TRBV6-5 with TRBJ1-1, with unresolved D. Germline V gene data show CDR1 as MNHEY and CDR2 as SVGAGI. V dropped 7 bases and J dropped 5 bases, with 8 bases sitting between them. CDR3 length: 11 residues. The CDR3, as DNA: TGTGCCAGCATGAGAGGGACTGAAGCTTTCTTT. This translates into CASMRGTEAFF.

The V call is TRBV7-2, the J call TRBJ2-5; TRBD2 matches 8 bases. V trimming: 4 bases; J trimming: 4 bases; junction bases outside the gene matches: 5. There are 14 residues in the CDR3. CDR1 and CDR2 (germline): SGHTA, FQGNSA. In DNA form, the CDR3 reads TGTGCCAGCAGCTCGACCACTAGCGGAGAGACCCAGTACTTC. It is translated as CASSSTTSGETQYF. The full variable domain, with the rest looked up from reference TRBV7-2 and TRBJ2-5, is GAGVSQSPSNKVTEKGKDVELRCDPISGHTALYWYRQSLGQGLEFLIYFQGNSAPDKSGLPSDRFSAERTGGSVSTLTIQRTQQEDSAVYLCASSSTTSGETQYFGPGTRLLVL.

The chain carries TRBV5-1 and TRBJ2-7, with D perhaps matching TRBD1 (6 bases). V gave up 0 bases and J gave up 2 bases, with 15 bases separating them. In germline, CDR1 is SGHRS, CDR2 YFSETQ. The CDR3 totals 16 residues. The CDR3 nucleotides read TGCGCCAGCAGCTTGGCCCAGACAGGCCCTACCTACGAGCAGTACTTC. This codes for CASSLAQTGPTYEQYF.

CDR3 coding DNA: TGCGCCAGCAGCCAAGAGGTTCGGGGGGCCCAGCCCCAGCATTTT. Translated: CASSQEVRGAQPQHF. V usage is TRBV4-1 and J usage is TRBJ1-5, with D maybe TRBD1 (6 bases). Germline V gene data show CDR1 as MGHRA and CDR2 as YSYEKL. Trimming removed 0 bases at V and 7 bases at J, with 13 bases between. The CDR3 is 15 residues long.

About this clone: Other DNA sequences in this sample translate to the same CDR3. The CDR3 coding sequence is TGCGCCAGCAGCCAAGATAGGGGCTCTGGAAACACCATATATTTT. It encodes CASSQDRGSGNTIYF. The gene calls are TRBV4-1 and TRBJ1-3; maybe TRBD1 (5 bases). Germline V CDR1 and CDR2: MGHRA, YSYEKL. The length of the CDR3 is 15 residues. V lost 0 bases to trimming and J lost 0 bases, with 6 bases between them.

The V and J genes are TRBV18 and TRBJ2-7, with TRBD2 identical over 9 bases. After removal of 3 bases from V and 2 bases from J, the junction contained 5 bases not matched to a gene. This CDR3 is built from 15 residues. The germline V gene encodes CDR1 KGHSH and CDR2 LQKENI. DNA for the CDR3: TGTGCCAGCTCACCTGGAAGCGGGGGGACCTACGAGCAGTACTTC. Its protein is CASSPGSGGTYEQYF.

CDR3 in amino acids: CASSDSGGRPDTQYF. The CDR3 DNA follows: TGTGCCAGCAGTGATTCAGGGGGACGCCCAGATACGCAGTATTTT. The genes are TRBV2 and TRBJ2-3; TRBD1 agrees at 7 bases. Losses at the gene ends were 3 bases for V and 4 bases for J; bases not matched to a gene: 7. The germline V gene has CDR1 SNHLY and CDR2 FYNNEI. CDR3 size: 15 residues. The full variable domain, with the rest looked up from reference TRBV2 and TRBJ2-3, is EPEVTQTPSHQVTQMGQEVILRCVPISNHLYFYWYRQILGQKVEFLVSFYNNEISEKSEIFDDQFSVERPDGSNFTLKIRSTKLEDSAMYFCASSDSGGRPDTQYFGPGTRLTVL.

This chain joins TRBV19 and TRBJ1-4, with D unclear. There are 14 residues in the CDR3. V was shortened by 5 bases and J by 2 bases, with 9 bases between the two germline ends. Germline V gives CDR1 LNHDA, CDR2 SQIVND (reference sequence). The CDR3 is CASSLVSTNEKLFF. The CDR3 nucleotides are TGTGCCAGTAGTTTAGTCAGTACTAATGAAAAACTGTTTTTT.